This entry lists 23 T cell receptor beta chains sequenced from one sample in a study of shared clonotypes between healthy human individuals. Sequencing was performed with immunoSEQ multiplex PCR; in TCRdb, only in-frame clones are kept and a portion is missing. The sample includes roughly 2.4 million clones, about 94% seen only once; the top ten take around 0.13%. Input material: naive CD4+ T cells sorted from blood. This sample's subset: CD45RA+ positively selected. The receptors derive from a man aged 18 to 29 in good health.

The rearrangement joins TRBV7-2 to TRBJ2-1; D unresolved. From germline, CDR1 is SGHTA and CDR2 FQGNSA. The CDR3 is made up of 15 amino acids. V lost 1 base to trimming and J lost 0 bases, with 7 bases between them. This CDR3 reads CASSLVADSYNEQFF. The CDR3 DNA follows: TGTGCCAGCAGCTTAGTCGCGGACTCCTACAATGAGCAGTTCTTC.

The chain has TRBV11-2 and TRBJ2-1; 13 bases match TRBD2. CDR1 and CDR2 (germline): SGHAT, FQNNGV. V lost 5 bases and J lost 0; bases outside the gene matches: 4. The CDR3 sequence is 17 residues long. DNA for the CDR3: TGTGCCAGCAGCCCCGGGACTAGCGGGATCTCCTACAATGAGCAGTTCTTC. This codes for CASSPGTSGISYNEQFF. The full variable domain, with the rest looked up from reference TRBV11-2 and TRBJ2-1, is EAGVAQSPRYKIIEKRQSVAFWCNPISGHATLYWYQQILGQGPKLLIQFQNNGVVDDSQLPKDRFSAERLKGVDSTLKIQPAKLEDSAVYLCASSPGTSGISYNEQFFGPGTRLTVL.

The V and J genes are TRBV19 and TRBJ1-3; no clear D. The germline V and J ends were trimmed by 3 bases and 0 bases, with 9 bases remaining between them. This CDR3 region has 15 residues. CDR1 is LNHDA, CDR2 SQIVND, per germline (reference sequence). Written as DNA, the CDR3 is TGTGCCAGTAGTATCGGCGCGCTCTCTGGAAACACCATATATTTT. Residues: CASSIGALSGNTIYF.

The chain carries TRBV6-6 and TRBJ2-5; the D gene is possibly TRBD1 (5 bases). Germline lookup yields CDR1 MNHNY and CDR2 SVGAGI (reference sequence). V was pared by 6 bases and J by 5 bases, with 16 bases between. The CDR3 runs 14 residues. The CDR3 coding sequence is TGTGCCAGCAGCCTCGACCAGGGTCTGGAGACCCAGTACTTC. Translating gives CASSLDQGLETQYF.

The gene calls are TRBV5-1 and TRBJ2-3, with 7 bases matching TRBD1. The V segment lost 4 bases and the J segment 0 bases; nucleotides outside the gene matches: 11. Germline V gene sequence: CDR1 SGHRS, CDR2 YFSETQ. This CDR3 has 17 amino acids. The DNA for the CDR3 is TGCGCCAGCAGCCGAGGGACAGACCTTACTAGCACAGATACGCAGTATTTT. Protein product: CASSRGTDLTSTDTQYF.

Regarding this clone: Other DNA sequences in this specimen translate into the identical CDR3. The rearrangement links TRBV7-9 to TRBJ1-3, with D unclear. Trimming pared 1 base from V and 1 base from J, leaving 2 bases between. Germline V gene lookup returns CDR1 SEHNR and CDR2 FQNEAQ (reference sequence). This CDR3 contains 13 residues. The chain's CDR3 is CASSLDSGNTIYF. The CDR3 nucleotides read TGTGCCAGCAGCTTAGATTCTGGAAACACCATATATTTT.

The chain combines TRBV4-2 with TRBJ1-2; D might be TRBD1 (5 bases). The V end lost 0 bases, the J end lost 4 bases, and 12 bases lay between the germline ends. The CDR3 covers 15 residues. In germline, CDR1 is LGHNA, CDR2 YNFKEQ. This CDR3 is CASSQDWDSLYGYTF. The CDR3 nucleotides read TGTGCCAGCAGCCAAGATTGGGACTCCCTCTATGGCTACACCTTC.

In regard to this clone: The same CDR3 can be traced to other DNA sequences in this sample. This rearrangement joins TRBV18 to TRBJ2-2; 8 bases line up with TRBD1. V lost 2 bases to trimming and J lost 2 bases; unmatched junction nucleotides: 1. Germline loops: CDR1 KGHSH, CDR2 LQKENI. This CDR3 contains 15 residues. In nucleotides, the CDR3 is TGTGCCAGCTCACCAGCAGGGGGCAACACCGGGGAGCTGTTTTTT. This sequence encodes CASSPAGGNTGELFF.

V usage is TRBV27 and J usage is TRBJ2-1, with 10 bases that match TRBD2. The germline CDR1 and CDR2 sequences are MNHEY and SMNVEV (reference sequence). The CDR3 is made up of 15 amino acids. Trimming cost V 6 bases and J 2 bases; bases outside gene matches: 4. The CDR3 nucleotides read TGTGCCAGCAGCATAAGCGGGAGGGCCTACAATGAGCAGTTCTTC. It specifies CASSISGRAYNEQFF.

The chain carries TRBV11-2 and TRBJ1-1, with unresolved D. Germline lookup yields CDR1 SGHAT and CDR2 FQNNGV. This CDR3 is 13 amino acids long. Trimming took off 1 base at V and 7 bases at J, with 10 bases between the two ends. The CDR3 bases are TGTGCCAGCAGCTTAGTTTCGGCCCTTGAAGCTTTCTTT. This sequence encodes CASSLVSALEAFF. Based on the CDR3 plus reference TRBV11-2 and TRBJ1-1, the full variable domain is EAGVAQSPRYKIIEKRQSVAFWCNPISGHATLYWYQQILGQGPKLLIQFQNNGVVDDSQLPKDRFSAERLKGVDSTLKIQPAKLEDSAVYLCASSLVSALEAFFGQGTRLTVV.

The CDR3 DNA follows: TGTGCCAGCAGTTCGTACAGGAAAGAGACCCAGTACTTC. Translated, it gives CASSSYRKETQYF. This rearrangement joins TRBV5-4 to TRBJ2-5; a weak D match, TRBD1 (5 bases). This CDR3 is 13 amino acids long. Per germline, CDR1 SGHNT and CDR2 YYREEE (reference sequence). V dropped 5 bases and J dropped 3 bases, with 11 bases sitting between them.

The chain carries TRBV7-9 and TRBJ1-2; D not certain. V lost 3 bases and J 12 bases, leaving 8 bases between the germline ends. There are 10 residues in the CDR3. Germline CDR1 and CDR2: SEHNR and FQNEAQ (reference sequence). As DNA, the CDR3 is TGTGCCAGCAGCTTTATGGGAGACACCTTC. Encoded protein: CASSFMGDTF.

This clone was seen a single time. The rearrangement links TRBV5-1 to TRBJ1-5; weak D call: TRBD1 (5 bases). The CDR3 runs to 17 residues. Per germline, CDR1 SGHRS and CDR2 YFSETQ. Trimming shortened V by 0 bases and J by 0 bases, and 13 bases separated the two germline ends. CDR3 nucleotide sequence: TGCGCCAGCAGCTTGGGAGGGGCAGGGAATAGCAATCAGCCCCAGCATTTT. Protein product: CASSLGGAGNSNQPQHF.

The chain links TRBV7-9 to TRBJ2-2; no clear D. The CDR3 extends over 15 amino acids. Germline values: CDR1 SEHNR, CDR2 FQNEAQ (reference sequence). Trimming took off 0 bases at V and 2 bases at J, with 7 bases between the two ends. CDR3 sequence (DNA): TGTGCCAGCAGCTTAGCTACTGAAAACACCGGGGAGCTGTTTTTT. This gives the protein CASSLATENTGELFF.

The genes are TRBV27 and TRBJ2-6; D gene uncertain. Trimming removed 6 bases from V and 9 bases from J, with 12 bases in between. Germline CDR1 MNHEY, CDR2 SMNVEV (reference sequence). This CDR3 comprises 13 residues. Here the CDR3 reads CASRSDKFNVLTF. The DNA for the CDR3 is TGTGCCAGCAGATCTGACAAGTTCAACGTCCTGACTTTC.

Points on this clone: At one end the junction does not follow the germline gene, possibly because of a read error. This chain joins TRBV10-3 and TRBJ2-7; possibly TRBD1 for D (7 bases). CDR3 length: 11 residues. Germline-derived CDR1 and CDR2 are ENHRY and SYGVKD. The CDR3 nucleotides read TGTGCCATCAGTGATACGGCAGGGGGGCACTTC. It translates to CAISDTAGGHF.

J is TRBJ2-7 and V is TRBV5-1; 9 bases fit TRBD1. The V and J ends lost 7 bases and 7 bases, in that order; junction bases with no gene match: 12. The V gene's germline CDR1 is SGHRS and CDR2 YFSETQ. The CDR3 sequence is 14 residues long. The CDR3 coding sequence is TGCGCCAGCGACTCCGGGACAGGGACCGGGGAGCAGTACTTC. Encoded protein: CASDSGTGTGEQYF.

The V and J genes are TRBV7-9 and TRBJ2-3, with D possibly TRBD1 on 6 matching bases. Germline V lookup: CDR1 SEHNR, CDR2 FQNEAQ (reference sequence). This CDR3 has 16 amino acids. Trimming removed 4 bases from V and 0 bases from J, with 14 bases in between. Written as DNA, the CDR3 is TGTGCCAGCAGCTCCAGACAGGAATCTAGCACAGATACGCAGTATTTT. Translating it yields CASSSRQESSTDTQYF. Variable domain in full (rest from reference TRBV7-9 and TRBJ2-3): DTGVSQNPRHKITKRGQNVTFRCDPISEHNRLYWYRQTLGQGPEFLTYFQNEAQLEKSRLLSDRFSAERPKGSFSTLEIQRTEQGDSAMYLCASSSRQESSTDTQYFGPGTRLTVL.

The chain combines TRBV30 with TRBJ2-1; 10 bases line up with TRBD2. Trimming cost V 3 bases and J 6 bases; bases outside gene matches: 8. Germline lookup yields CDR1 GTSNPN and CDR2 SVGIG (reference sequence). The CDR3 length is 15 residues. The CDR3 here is CAWRVAGGTINEQFF. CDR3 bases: TGTGCCTGGAGGGTAGCGGGAGGCACGATCAATGAGCAGTTCTTC.

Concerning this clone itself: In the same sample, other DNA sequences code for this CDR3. CDR3 loop: CASRTGGSSYNEQFF. The DNA of the CDR3 is TGTGCCAGCAGGACAGGCGGGAGCTCCTACAATGAGCAGTTCTTC. This chain connects TRBV2 to TRBJ2-1, with D maybe TRBD2 (7 bases). Trimming took off 6 bases at V and 0 bases at J, with 12 bases between the two ends. The germline gives CDR1 SNHLY, CDR2 FYNNEI. The CDR3 length is 15 residues.

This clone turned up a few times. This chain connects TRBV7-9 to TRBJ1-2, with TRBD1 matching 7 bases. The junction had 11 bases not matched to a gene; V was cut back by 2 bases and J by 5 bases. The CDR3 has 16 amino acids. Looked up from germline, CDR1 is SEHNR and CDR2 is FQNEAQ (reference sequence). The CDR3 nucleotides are TGTGCCAGCAGCTTATCGACAGGGACCCGAAGATATGGCTACACCTTC. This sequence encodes CASSLSTGTRRYGYTF.

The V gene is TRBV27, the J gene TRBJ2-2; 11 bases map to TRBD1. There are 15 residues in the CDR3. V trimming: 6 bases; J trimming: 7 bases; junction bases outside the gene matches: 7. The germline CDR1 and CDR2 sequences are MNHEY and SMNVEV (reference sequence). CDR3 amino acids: CASRPWTGGIGELFF. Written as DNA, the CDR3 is TGTGCCAGCAGGCCTTGGACAGGGGGCATCGGGGAGCTGTTTTTT.

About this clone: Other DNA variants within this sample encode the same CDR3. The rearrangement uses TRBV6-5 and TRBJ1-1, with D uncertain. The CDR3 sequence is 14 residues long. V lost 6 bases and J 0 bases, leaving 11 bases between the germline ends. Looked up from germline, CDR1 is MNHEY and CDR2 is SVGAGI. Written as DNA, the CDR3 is TGTGCCAGCAGCCGAGACACCCTGAACACTGAAGCTTTCTTT. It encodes CASSRDTLNTEAFF.